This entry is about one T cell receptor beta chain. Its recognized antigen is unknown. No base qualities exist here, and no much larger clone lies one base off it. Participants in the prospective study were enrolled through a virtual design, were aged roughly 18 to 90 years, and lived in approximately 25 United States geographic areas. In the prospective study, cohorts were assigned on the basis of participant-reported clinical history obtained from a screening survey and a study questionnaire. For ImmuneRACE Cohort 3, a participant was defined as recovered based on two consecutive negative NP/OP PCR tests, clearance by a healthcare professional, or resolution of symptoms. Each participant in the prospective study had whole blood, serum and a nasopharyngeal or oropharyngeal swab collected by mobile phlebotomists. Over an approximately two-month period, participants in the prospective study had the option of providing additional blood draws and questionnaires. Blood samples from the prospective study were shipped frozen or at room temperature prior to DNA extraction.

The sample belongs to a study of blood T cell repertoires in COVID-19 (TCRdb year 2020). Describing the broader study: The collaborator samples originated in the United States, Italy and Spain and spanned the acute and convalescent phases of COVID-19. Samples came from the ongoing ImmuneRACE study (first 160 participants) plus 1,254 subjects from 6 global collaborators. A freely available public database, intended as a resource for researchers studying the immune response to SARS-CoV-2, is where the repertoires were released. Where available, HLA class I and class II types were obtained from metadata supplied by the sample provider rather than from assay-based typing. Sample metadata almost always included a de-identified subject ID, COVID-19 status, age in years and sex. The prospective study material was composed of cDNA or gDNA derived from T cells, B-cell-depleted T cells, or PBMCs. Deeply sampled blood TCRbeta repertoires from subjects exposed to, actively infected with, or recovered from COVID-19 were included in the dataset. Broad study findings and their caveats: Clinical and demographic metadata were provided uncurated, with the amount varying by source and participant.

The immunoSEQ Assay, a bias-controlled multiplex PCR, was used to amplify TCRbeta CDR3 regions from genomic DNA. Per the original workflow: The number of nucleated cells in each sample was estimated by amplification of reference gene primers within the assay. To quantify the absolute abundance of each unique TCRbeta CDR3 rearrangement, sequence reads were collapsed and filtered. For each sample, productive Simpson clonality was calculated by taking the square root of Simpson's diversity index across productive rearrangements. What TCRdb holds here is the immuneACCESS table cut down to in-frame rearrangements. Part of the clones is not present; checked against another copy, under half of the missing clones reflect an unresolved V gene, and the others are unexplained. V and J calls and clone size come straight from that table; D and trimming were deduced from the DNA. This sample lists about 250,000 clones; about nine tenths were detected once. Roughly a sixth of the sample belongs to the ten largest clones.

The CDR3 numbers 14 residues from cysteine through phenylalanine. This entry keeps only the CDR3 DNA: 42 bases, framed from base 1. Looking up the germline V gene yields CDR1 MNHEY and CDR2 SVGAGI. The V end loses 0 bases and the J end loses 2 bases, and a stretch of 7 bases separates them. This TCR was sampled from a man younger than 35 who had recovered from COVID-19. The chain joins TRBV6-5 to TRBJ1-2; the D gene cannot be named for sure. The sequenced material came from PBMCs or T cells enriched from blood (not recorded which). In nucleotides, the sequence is TGTGCCAGCAGTTACTCAATGAGAAACTATGGCTACACCTTC. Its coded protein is CASSYSMRNYGYTF.